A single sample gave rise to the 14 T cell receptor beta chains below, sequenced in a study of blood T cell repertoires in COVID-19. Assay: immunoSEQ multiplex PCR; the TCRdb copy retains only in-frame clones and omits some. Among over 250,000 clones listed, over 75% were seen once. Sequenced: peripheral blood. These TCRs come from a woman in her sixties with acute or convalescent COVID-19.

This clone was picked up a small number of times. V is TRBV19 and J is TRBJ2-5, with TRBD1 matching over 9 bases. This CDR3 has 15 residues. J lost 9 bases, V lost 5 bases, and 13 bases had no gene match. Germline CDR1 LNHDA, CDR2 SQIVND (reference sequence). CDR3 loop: CASSSHRDRDSAQYF. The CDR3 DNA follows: TGTGCCAGTAGTTCACACCGGGACAGGGATTCTGCCCAGTACTTC. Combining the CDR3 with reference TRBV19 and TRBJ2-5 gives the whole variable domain DGGITQSPKYLFRKEGQNVTLSCEQNLNHDAMYWYRQDPGQGLRLIYYSQIVNDFQKGDIAEGYSVSREKKESFPLTVTSAQKNPTAFYLCASSSHRDRDSAQYFGPGTRLLVL.

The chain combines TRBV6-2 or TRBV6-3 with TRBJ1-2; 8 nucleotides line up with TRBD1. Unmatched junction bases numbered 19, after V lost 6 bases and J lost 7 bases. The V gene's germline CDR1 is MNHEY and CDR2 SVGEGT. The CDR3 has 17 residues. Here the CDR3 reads CASSPYRPTGVGPGYTF. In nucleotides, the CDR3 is TGTGCCAGCAGCCCTTACCGCCCGACAGGGGTTGGCCCTGGCTACACCTTC.

The CDR3 region has the DNA TGTGCCACCAGAAGGGGACAGGGGGACCTACTCAATGAGCAGTTCTTC. Translated, it gives CATRRGQGDLLNEQFF. The chain has TRBV24-1 and TRBJ2-1; 11 nucleotides align to TRBD1. The trim removed 7 bases at V and 6 bases at J, leaving 10 bases unmatched. From germline, CDR1 is KGHDR and CDR2 SFDVKD. The CDR3 extends over 16 amino acids.

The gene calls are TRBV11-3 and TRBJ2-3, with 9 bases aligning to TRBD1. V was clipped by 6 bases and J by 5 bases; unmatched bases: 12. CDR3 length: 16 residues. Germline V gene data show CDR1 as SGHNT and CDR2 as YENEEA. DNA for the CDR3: TGTGCCAGCAGTCCTGGGACAGGGACCCCCCAAGATACGCAGTATTTT. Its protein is CASSPGTGTPQDTQYF.

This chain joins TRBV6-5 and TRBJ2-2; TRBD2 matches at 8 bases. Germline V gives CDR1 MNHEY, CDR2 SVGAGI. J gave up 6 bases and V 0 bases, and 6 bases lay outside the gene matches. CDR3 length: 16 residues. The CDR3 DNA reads TGTGCCAGCAGTTACTCGACGGGGGGGCCATCCGGGGAGCTGTTTTTT. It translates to CASSYSTGGPSGELFF.

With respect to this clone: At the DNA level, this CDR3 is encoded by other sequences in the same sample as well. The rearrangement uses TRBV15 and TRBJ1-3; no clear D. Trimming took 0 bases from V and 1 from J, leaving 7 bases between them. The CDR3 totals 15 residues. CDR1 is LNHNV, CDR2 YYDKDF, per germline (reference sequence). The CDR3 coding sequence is TGTGCCACCAGCAGAGATCGCGGTTCTGGAAACACCATATATTTT. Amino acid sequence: CATSRDRGSGNTIYF.

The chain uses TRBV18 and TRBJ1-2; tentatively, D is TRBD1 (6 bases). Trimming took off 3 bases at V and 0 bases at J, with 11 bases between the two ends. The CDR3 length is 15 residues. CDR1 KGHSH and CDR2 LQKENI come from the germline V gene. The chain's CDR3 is CASSPGTNANYGYTF. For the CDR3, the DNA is TGTGCCAGCTCACCTGGGACAAATGCTAACTATGGCTACACCTTC.

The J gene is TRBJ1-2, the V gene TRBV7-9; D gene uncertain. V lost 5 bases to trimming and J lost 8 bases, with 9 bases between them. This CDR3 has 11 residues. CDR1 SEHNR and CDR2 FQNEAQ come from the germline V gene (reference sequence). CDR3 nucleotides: TGTGCCAGCAGCGAAACCTACGGCTACACCTTC. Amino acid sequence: CASSETYGYTF.

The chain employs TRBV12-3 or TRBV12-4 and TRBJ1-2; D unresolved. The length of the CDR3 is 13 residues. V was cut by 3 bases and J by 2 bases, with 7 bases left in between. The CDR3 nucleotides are TGTGCCAGCAGTTTCGGCAGGAACTATGGCTACACCTTC. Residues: CASSFGRNYGYTF.

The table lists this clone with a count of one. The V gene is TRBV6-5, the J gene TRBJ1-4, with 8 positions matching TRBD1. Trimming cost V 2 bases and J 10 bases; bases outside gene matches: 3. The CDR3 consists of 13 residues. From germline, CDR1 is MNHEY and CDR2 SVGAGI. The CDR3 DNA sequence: TGTGCCAGCAGTTACAGGGGGACAGGAAAACTGTTTTTT. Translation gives CASSYRGTGKLFF.

CDR3 sequence (DNA): TGTGCCAGCAGCGTTCTCGCGGGGGGGACAGATACGCAGTATTTT. It yields the protein CASSVLAGGTDTQYF. The chain couples TRBV9 to TRBJ2-3, with 9 bases matching TRBD2. CDR1 is SGDLS and CDR2 is YYNGEE in the germline V gene. This CDR3 is 15 amino acids long. The junction had 4 bases not matched to a gene; V was cut back by 2 bases and J by 3 bases.

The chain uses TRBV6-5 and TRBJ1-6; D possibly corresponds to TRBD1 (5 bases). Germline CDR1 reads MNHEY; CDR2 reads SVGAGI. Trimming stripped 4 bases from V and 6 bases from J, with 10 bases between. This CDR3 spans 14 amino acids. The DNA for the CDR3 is TGTGCCAGCAGTTTCGGGACTCCTAATTCACCCCTCCACTTT. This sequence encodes CASSFGTPNSPLHF.

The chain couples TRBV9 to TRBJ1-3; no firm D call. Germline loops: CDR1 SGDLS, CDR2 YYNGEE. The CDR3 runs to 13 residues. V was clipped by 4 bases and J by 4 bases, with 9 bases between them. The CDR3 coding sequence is TGTGCCAGCAGCCCCGCTAACGGAAACACCATATATTTT. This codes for CASSPANGNTIYF.

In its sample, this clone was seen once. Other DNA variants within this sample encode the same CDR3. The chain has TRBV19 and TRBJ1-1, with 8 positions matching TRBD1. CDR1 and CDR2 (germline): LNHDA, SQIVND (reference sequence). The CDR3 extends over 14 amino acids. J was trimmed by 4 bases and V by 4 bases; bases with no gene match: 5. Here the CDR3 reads CASSRTGLGTEAFF. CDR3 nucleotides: TGTGCCAGTAGTAGGACAGGGCTAGGCACTGAAGCTTTCTTT.